Listed below are T cell receptor beta chains from one sample, sequenced in a study of cytomegalovirus exposure and HLA in healthy donors. Repertoires were generated with immunoSEQ multiplex PCR, while TCRdb's copy carries only in-frame clones and drops some. In the table there are 200,000 to 250,000 clones, about three quarters of which are singletons. Sequencing input: PBMCs. The receptors were gathered from a boy younger than 18 in good health and CMV-seronegative. Each CDR3 is given with its conserved first and last residue. Each record gives: J gene, V gene, D gene, CDR3 length, clone size, CDR3 DNA, CDR3 protein. A D gene is named only where the DNA matches it firmly. Size is stated for part of the rows, as once, few or many counts, or as a class when the clone is expanded.

J: TRBJ1-2; V: TRBV6-5; D: NA; length: 14; size: NA; DNA: TGTGCCAGCAGTTTCTCGCGGGGTAACTATGGCTACACCTTC; CDR3: CASSFSRGNYGYTF
J: TRBJ1-1; V: TRBV6-5; D: NA; length: 15; size: NA; DNA: TGTGCCAGCAGTTACTCGATGGGAGGGGACACTGAAGCTTTCTTT; CDR3: CASSYSMGGDTEAFF
J: TRBJ1-1; V: TRBV15; D: NA; length: 12; size: NA; DNA: TGTGCCACCAGCCTCCTTGGGGGGGAAGCTTTCTTT; CDR3: CATSLLGGEAFF
J: TRBJ1-1; V: TRBV5-4; D: TRBD1; length: 16; size: once; DNA: TGTGCCAGCAGCCCGGGAAACAGGGGGCAGGGCACTGAAGCTTTCTTT; CDR3: CASSPGNRGQGTEAFF
J: TRBJ2-5; V: TRBV5-1; D: NA; length: 13; size: once; DNA: TGCGCCAGCAGCTTGGTAATCGGAGAGACCCAGTACTTC; CDR3: CASSLVIGETQYF
J: TRBJ1-2; V: TRBV30; D: TRBD1; length: 14; size: NA; DNA: TGTGCCTGGAGCATCGACAGGGGGGTATATGGCTACACCTTC; CDR3: CAWSIDRGVYGYTF
J: TRBJ2-2; V: TRBV4-1; D: NA; length: 15; size: NA; DNA: TGCGCCAGCAGCCAAGAGGCAGCGGTACCCGGGGAGCTGTTTTTT; CDR3: CASSQEAAVPGELFF
J: TRBJ2-7; V: TRBV27; D: NA; length: 13; size: once; DNA: TGTGCCAGCAACGGCAGGGGAAAGAACGAGCAGTACTTC; CDR3: CASNGRGKNEQYF
J: TRBJ2-5; V: TRBV6-4; D: TRBD2; length: 13; size: NA; DNA: TGTGCCAGCAGTCTAGCGGGAGGGGAGACCCAGTACTTC; CDR3: CASSLAGGETQYF
J: TRBJ2-3; V: TRBV4-2; D: TRBD2; length: 16; size: few; DNA: TGTGCCAGCAGCCGAAGACTAGCGGGAGTGTCAGATACGCAGTATTTT; CDR3: CASSRRLAGVSDTQYF
J: TRBJ1-1; V: TRBV4-1; D: NA; length: 15; size: NA; DNA: TGCGCCAGCAGCCAAGTATCAGGGCTTAACACTGAAGCTTTCTTT; CDR3: CASSQVSGLNTEAFF
J: TRBJ2-3; V: TRBV5-1; D: TRBD2; length: 16; size: NA; DNA: TGCGCCAGCAGCAGGGGACTAGCGGGAGCTGCCGATACGCAGTATTTT; CDR3: CASSRGLAGAADTQYF
J: TRBJ2-5; V: TRBV23-1; D: TRBD1; length: 15; size: NA; DNA: TGCGCCAGCAGTCCCGGGACAGGCCTCCAAGAGACCCAGTACTTC; CDR3: CASSPGTGLQETQYF
J: TRBJ2-1; V: TRBV30; D: TRBD2; length: 15; size: NA; DNA: TGTGCCTGGAATCTTCGGGGCGGGAGATACAATGAGCAGTTCTTC; CDR3: CAWNLRGGRYNEQFF
J: TRBJ2-5; V: TRBV15; D: NA; length: 14; size: NA; DNA: TGTGCCACCAGCAGACCCCTAGTGAAAGAGACCCAGTACTTC; CDR3: CATSRPLVKETQYF
J: TRBJ2-7; V: TRBV2; D: TRBD2; length: 16; size: NA; DNA: TGTGCCAGCAGTGAAGAGGGGGGACTAGCGGGAGACGAGCAGTACTTC; CDR3: CASSEEGGLAGDEQYF
J: TRBJ1-2; V: TRBV27; D: TRBD1; length: 14; size: once; DNA: TGTGCCAGCAGTCCTGGACAGGGCCTCTATGGCTACACCTTC; CDR3: CASSPGQGLYGYTF
J: TRBJ2-3; V: TRBV6-6; D: TRBD1; length: 16; size: NA; DNA: TGTGCCAGCAGTGCGACAGGGCCGTTTAGCACAGATACGCAGTATTTT; CDR3: CASSATGPFSTDTQYF
J: TRBJ1-2; V: TRBV2; D: TRBD1; length: 15; size: once; DNA: TGTGCCACTAGGGACAGGGGATATCCTAACTATGGCTACACCTTC; CDR3: CATRDRGYPNYGYTF
J: TRBJ1-2; V: TRBV7-6; D: NA; length: 14; size: NA; DNA: TGTGCCAGCAGCTTAGCTATAGGCGGCCAGGGCTACACCTTC; CDR3: CASSLAIGGQGYTF
J: TRBJ1-5; V: TRBV19; D: NA; length: 12; size: NA; DNA: TGTGCCAGTAGTCCCTTAAATCAGCCCCAGCATTTT; CDR3: CASSPLNQPQHF
J: TRBJ2-1; V: TRBV7-8; D: TRBD2; length: 14; size: NA; DNA: TGTGCCAGCAAGGGAGCGGGATCCTACAATGAGCAGTTCTTC; CDR3: CASKGAGSYNEQFF
J: TRBJ2-4; V: TRBV25-1; D: NA; length: 15; size: NA; DNA: TGTGCCAGCAGTGAAAACTCATTAGCCAAAAACATTCAGTACTTC; CDR3: CASSENSLAKNIQYF
J: TRBJ1-2; V: TRBV7-9; D: TRBD1; length: 15; size: few; DNA: TGTGCCAGCAGCTGGGGGACAGGGTATAAGTATGGCTACACCTTC; CDR3: CASSWGTGYKYGYTF
J: TRBJ1-6; V: TRBV6-1; D: TRBD1; length: 14; size: few; DNA: TGTGCCAGCAGTAGCGACAGGGCGACCGTCCCCCTCCACTTT; CDR3: CASSSDRATVPLHF
J: TRBJ2-7; V: TRBV5-5; D: TRBD1; length: 15; size: NA; DNA: TGTGCCAGCAGCTCGAGGACGGGACAGGGTTACGAGCAGTACTTC; CDR3: CASSSRTGQGYEQYF
J: TRBJ2-2; V: TRBV7-9; D: NA; length: 15; size: NA; DNA: TGTGCCAGCAGCTCCTATCAGGGTCCCCGCGGGGAGCTGTTTTTT; CDR3: CASSSYQGPRGELFF
J: TRBJ2-1; V: TRBV5-1; D: NA; length: 15; size: NA; DNA: TGCGCCAGCAGCCCCTCTAGGTCCTCCTACAATGAGCAGTTCTTC; CDR3: CASSPSRSSYNEQFF
J: TRBJ1-1; V: TRBV5-1; D: NA; length: 13; size: few; DNA: TGCGCCAGTACATCGGGGATGAACACTGAAGCTTTCTTT; CDR3: CASTSGMNTEAFF
J: TRBJ2-1; V: TRBV19; D: NA; length: 12; size: NA; DNA: TGTGCCAGTAGTATAGGAGGGAATGAGCAGTTCTTC; CDR3: CASSIGGNEQFF
J: TRBJ1-2; V: TRBV4-1; D: NA; length: 13; size: NA; DNA: TGCGCCAGCAGCGAAACCGGGGGGTATGGCTACACCTTC; CDR3: CASSETGGYGYTF
J: TRBJ2-3; V: TRBV10-2; D: TRBD2; length: 16; size: NA; DNA: TGCGCCAGCACCCCCCGGGGGGGGCCCCTTAGAGATACGCAGTATTTT; CDR3: CASTPRGGPLRDTQYF
J: TRBJ2-7; V: TRBV7-9; D: TRBD2; length: 17; size: few; DNA: TGTGCCAGCAGCTTGGGGCTAGCGGGGCTGCACTCCTACGAGCAGTACTTC; CDR3: CASSLGLAGLHSYEQYF
J: TRBJ2-2; V: TRBV9; D: TRBD2; length: 15; size: NA; DNA: TGTGCCAGCAGCCAAGGGGGACTAGCGGCCGGGGAGCTGTTTTTT; CDR3: CASSQGGLAAGELFF
J: TRBJ2-3; V: TRBV30; D: NA; length: 16; size: NA; DNA: TGTGCCTGCTGGTCACTACAGCGGAGCAACACAGATACGCAGTATTTT; CDR3: CACWSLQRSNTDTQYF
J: TRBJ1-1; V: TRBV7-3; D: NA; length: 14; size: NA; DNA: TGTGCCAGCAGCTCCACAGGGTTCGGCACTGAAGCTTTCTTT; CDR3: CASSSTGFGTEAFF
J: TRBJ2-7; V: TRBV2; D: TRBD2; length: 15; size: NA; DNA: TGTGCCAGCAGGACATTAGCGGGGCCAACCTACGAGCAGTACTTC; CDR3: CASRTLAGPTYEQYF
J: TRBJ2-7; V: TRBV6-5; D: TRBD2; length: 14; size: NA; DNA: TGTGCCAGCAGTCTGTGGAGGGGAGGGTACGAGCAGTACTTC; CDR3: CASSLWRGGYEQYF
J: TRBJ2-3; V: TRBV9; D: NA; length: 16; size: once; DNA: TGTGCCAGCAGCGCCATAGGGGGAGTCAGTACAGATACGCAGTATTTT; CDR3: CASSAIGGVSTDTQYF
J: TRBJ2-2; V: TRBV5-4; D: TRBD2; length: 16; size: NA; DNA: TGTGCCAGCAGCTTGGGGACTAGCGGGAACACCGGGGAGCTGTTTTTT; CDR3: CASSLGTSGNTGELFF
J: TRBJ2-3; V: TRBV2; D: NA; length: 14; size: NA; DNA: TGTGCCAGCAGTGATCAGGGGCGGACAGATACGCAGTATTTT; CDR3: CASSDQGRTDTQYF
J: TRBJ2-6; V: TRBV9; D: NA; length: 15; size: NA; DNA: TGTGCCAGCAGCGTAGCAGGGTCTGGGGCCAACGTCCTGACTTTC; CDR3: CASSVAGSGANVLTF
J: TRBJ2-7; V: TRBV5-4; D: NA; length: 15; size: NA; DNA: TGTGCCAGCAGCGCTAGCCCCGGGACACATTACGAGCAGTACTTC; CDR3: CASSASPGTHYEQYF
J: TRBJ2-7; V: TRBV6-5; D: TRBD1; length: 15; size: NA; DNA: TGTGCCAGCAGCCGGGACAGGGAGGGGAATTACGAGCAGTACTTC; CDR3: CASSRDREGNYEQYF
J: TRBJ2-1; V: TRBV5-3; D: TRBD1; length: 16; size: NA; DNA: TGTGCCAGAAGTTTTCGTTGGACAGGGATTAAGGATGAGCAGTTCTTC; CDR3: CARSFRWTGIKDEQFF
J: TRBJ1-1; V: TRBV4-1; D: NA; length: 14; size: NA; DNA: TGCGCCAGCAGCCAAGAGGGAGGGTACACTGAAGCTTTCTTT; CDR3: CASSQEGGYTEAFF
J: TRBJ2-1; V: TRBV11-2; D: NA; length: 15; size: once; DNA: TGTGCCAGCAGCTTCCCGGAGTCCCGGGGAAATGAGCAGTTCTTC; CDR3: CASSFPESRGNEQFF
J: TRBJ2-5; V: TRBV7-6; D: NA; length: 14; size: NA; DNA: TGTGCCAGCAGCCCAAAGCGACAGGAAGAGACCCAGTACTTC; CDR3: CASSPKRQEETQYF
J: TRBJ2-7; V: TRBV2; D: NA; length: 12; size: NA; DNA: TGTGCCAGCAGTGACAGAACCTACGAGCAGTACTTC; CDR3: CASSDRTYEQYF
J: TRBJ2-7; V: TRBV13; D: NA; length: 17; size: NA; DNA: TGTGCCAGCAGCTTAGGCGGAAGGGGGAACAGCTACTACGAGCAGTACTTC; CDR3: CASSLGGRGNSYYEQYF
J: TRBJ1-1; V: TRBV2; D: NA; length: 13; size: NA; DNA: TGTGCCAGCAGTCAGGGGTGGAACACTGAAGCTTTCTTT; CDR3: CASSQGWNTEAFF
J: TRBJ2-1; V: TRBV7-9; D: NA; length: 14; size: NA; DNA: TGTGCCAGCAGCTTAGGAGGTCCCCCCAATGAGCAGTTCTTC; CDR3: CASSLGGPPNEQFF
J: TRBJ2-7; V: TRBV11-3; D: NA; length: 16; size: few; DNA: TGTGCCAGCAGCTTAGTCCGAGGATCGTTTCTGTACGAGCAGTACTTC; CDR3: CASSLVRGSFLYEQYF
J: TRBJ1-1; V: TRBV11-3; D: NA; length: 17; size: NA; DNA: TGTGCCAGCAGCTTAGTTTGGTCGTGGGAGGGACGGACTGAAGCTTTCTTT; CDR3: CASSLVWSWEGRTEAFF